Listed below are T cell receptor beta chains from one sample, sequenced in a study of T cells in Graves' hyperthyroidism and ophthalmopathy. TCRdb ran MiXCR on the multiplex PCR reads and lists one entry per CDR3 protein. The table records 550,000 to 850,000 distinct CDR3 sequences, roughly a sixth of them present only once. Sequenced: blood. These receptors were collected from a woman in her forties or fifties with Graves' hyperthyroidism that later progressed to Graves' ophthalmopathy. CDR3s include the opening cysteine and the closing phenylalanine or tryptophan. The order of the fields is V gene, D gene, clone size, J gene, CDR3 protein, CDR3 DNA. The D gene is left open where the match is weak. Clone size is not always given. Where it is, it says once, few, many or a class for expanded clones.

V: TRBV30; D: TRBD1; size: few; J: TRBJ1-3; CDR3: CAWTDRGTGNTIYF; DNA: TGTGCCTGGACCGACAGGGGGACAGGAAACACCATATATTTT
V: TRBV27; D: -; size: few; J: TRBJ1-2; CDR3: CASSLTQENYGYTF; DNA: TGTGCCAGCAGTCTGACACAGGAAAACTATGGCTACACCTTC
V: TRBV6-2/TRBV6-3; D: TRBD1; size: many; J: TRBJ2-5; CDR3: CASSRRQGARETQYF; DNA: TGTGCCAGCAGTCGACGACAGGGGGCGCGGGAGACCCAGTACTTC
V: TRBV12-3/TRBV12-4; D: -; size: few; J: TRBJ1-4; CDR3: CASSLTQAANEKLFF; DNA: TGTGCCAGCAGTTTAACTCAGGCAGCCAATGAAAAACTGTTTTTT
V: TRBV12-5; D: -; size: -; J: TRBJ1-5; CDR3: CASGLGGGSNQPQHF; DNA: TGTGCTAGTGGTTTGGGAGGGGGGAGCAATCAGCCCCAGCATTTT
V: TRBV6-1; D: TRBD1; size: -; J: TRBJ2-5; CDR3: CASTLQGAGGDLEYF; DNA: TGTGCCAGCACCCTACAGGGGGCTGGGGGAGATCTCGAGTACTTC
V: TRBV28; D: -; size: many; J: TRBJ2-2; CDR3: CASSLEGQYTGELFF; DNA: TGTGCCAGCAGTTTGGAGGGGCAGTACACCGGGGAGCTGTTTTTT
V: TRBV3-1; D: -; size: many; J: TRBJ1-1; CDR3: CASSQGEPEAFF; DNA: TGTGCCAGCAGCCAAGGAGAACCTGAAGCTTTCTTT
V: TRBV18; D: -; size: many; J: TRBJ1-5; CDR3: CASSPRTPGIDQPQHF; DNA: TGTGCCAGCTCCCCGCGGACTCCCGGGATCGATCAGCCCCAGCATTTT
V: TRBV7-8; D: -; size: many; J: TRBJ2-7; CDR3: CASSALRVGSYEQYF; DNA: TGTGCCAGCAGCGCCCTAAGGGTTGGCTCCTACGAGCAGTACTTC
V: TRBV4-1; D: -; size: -; J: TRBJ1-4; CDR3: CASSQPTGPGGELFF; DNA: TGCGCCAGCAGCCAACCTACGGGCCCCGGGGGCGAACTGTTTTTT
V: TRBV9; D: TRBD2; size: -; J: TRBJ2-1; CDR3: CASSVVASGGGPYNEQFF; DNA: TGTGCCAGCAGCGTAGTGGCTAGCGGGGGGGGCCCCTACAATGAGCAGTTCTTC
V: TRBV7-2; D: -; size: -; J: TRBJ1-2; CDR3: CASSLTYRADYGYTF; DNA: TGTGCCAGCAGCCTCACATACAGGGCTGACTATGGCTACACCTTC
V: TRBV18; D: -; size: many; J: TRBJ2-7; CDR3: CASSRQGNYEQYF; DNA: TGTGCCAGCTCCCGGCAGGGTAACTACGAGCAGTACTTC
V: TRBV12-3/TRBV12-4; D: -; size: many; J: TRBJ1-2; CDR3: CASSFGGYGYTF; DNA: TGTGCCAGCAGTTTCGGGGGGTATGGCTACACCTTC
V: TRBV9; D: TRBD2; size: few; J: TRBJ2-1; CDR3: CASSISGGAYNEQFF; DNA: TGTGCCAGCAGCATTAGCGGGGGGGCCTACAATGAGCAGTTCTTC
V: TRBV6-5; D: -; size: few; J: TRBJ1-2; CDR3: CASSYSTSGIRGYTF; DNA: TGTGCCAGCAGTTACTCGACTTCAGGGATTCGTGGCTACACCTTC
V: TRBV5-1; D: TRBD1; size: few; J: TRBJ2-7; CDR3: CASSPRTGSSNEQYF; DNA: TGCGCCAGCAGCCCTCGGACAGGGAGTTCTAACGAGCAGTACTTC
V: TRBV24-1; D: -; size: many; J: TRBJ1-2; CDR3: CATSDRTVNYGYTF; DNA: TGTGCCACCAGTGACCGGACAGTTAACTATGGCTACACCTTC
V: TRBV5-6; D: -; size: -; J: TRBJ2-5; CDR3: CASSLVGFEETQYF; DNA: TGTGCCAGCAGCTTAGTAGGGTTCGAAGAGACCCAGTACTTC
V: TRBV7-8; D: TRBD2; size: few; J: TRBJ2-7; CDR3: CASSKWASGVYEQYF; DNA: TGTGCCAGCAGCAAGTGGGCTAGCGGGGTCTACGAGCAGTACTTC
V: TRBV19; D: TRBD2; size: -; J: TRBJ2-3; CDR3: CASSITSGGASDTQYF; DNA: TGTGCCAGTAGTATAACCAGCGGGGGGGCATCAGATACGCAGTATTTT
V: TRBV9; D: -; size: -; J: TRBJ2-2; CDR3: CASSVPTGLANTGELFF; DNA: TGTGCCAGCAGCGTACCGACAGGCCTAGCGAACACCGGGGAGCTGTTTTTT
V: TRBV6-6; D: TRBD1; size: few; J: TRBJ2-7; CDR3: CASSYGRDRGFYEQYF; DNA: TGTGCCAGCAGTTACGGCAGGGACAGGGGTTTCTACGAGCAGTACTTC
V: TRBV20-1; D: TRBD2; size: few; J: TRBJ2-1; CDR3: CSARDFSGRENNEQFF; DNA: TGCAGTGCTAGAGATTTTAGCGGGAGAGAAAACAATGAGCAGTTCTTC
V: TRBV10-3; D: TRBD1; size: -; J: TRBJ2-7; CDR3: CATSGQGVYEQYF; DNA: TGTGCCACATCGGGACAGGGGGTCTACGAGCAGTACTTC
V: TRBV11-2; D: -; size: -; J: TRBJ1-2; CDR3: CASSLAGYSNYGYTF; DNA: TGTGCCAGCAGCTTGGCAGGGTATTCTAACTATGGCTACACCTTC
V: TRBV20-1; D: -; size: few; J: TRBJ2-1; CDR3: CSARPRTLPSYNEQFF; DNA: TGCAGTGCTAGACCCCGGACACTCCCCTCCTACAATGAGCAGTTCTTC
V: TRBV5-1; D: -; size: many; J: TRBJ1-2; CDR3: CASSLGSGSLVYGYTF; DNA: TGCGCCAGCAGCTTGGGGTCCGGGAGTCTGGTCTATGGCTACACCTTC
V: TRBV2; D: -; size: many; J: TRBJ2-1; CDR3: CASSEWAGGLNEQFF; DNA: TGTGCCAGCAGTGAATGGGCAGGGGGGCTCAATGAGCAGTTCTTC
V: TRBV7-9; D: -; size: many; J: TRBJ2-3; CDR3: CASSSPRRTTDTQYF; DNA: TGTGCCAGCAGCTCCCCCAGACGGACCACAGATACGCAGTATTTT
V: TRBV27; D: -; size: many; J: TRBJ2-1; CDR3: CASSLSGWLNEQFF; DNA: TGTGCCAGCAGTTTATCGGGGTGGTTAAATGAGCAGTTCTTC
V: TRBV19; D: TRBD2; size: -; J: TRBJ2-3; CDR3: CASSPGTSIDTQYF; DNA: TGTGCCAGTAGTCCCGGGACTAGCATAGATACGCAGTATTTT
V: TRBV7-8; D: -; size: few; J: TRBJ1-4; CDR3: CASSSSYEKLFF; DNA: TGTGCCAGCAGCTCGTCCTACGAAAAACTGTTTTTT
V: TRBV20-1; D: -; size: -; J: TRBJ2-7; CDR3: CSALHRYEQYF; DNA: TGCAGTGCCCTTCATCGTTACGAGCAGTACTTC
V: TRBV10-3; D: -; size: few; J: TRBJ2-2; CDR3: CATTDPNTGGLFF; DNA: TGTGCCACCACGGATCCGAACACCGGGGGGCTGTTTTTT
V: TRBV19; D: -; size: -; J: TRBJ1-3; CDR3: CAVRSGVYGNTIYF; DNA: TGTGCCGTCAGATCGGGGGTGTACGGAAACACCATATATTTT
V: TRBV5-6; D: -; size: few; J: TRBJ1-2; CDR3: CASSLVGNYVYGYTF; DNA: TGTGCCAGCAGCTTGGTGGGCAACTACGTCTATGGCTACACCTTC